The 17 T cell receptor beta chains given below trace back to one sample, sequenced in a study of blood T cell repertoires in COVID-19. The protocol was immunoSEQ multiplex PCR, while the TCRdb copy is restricted to in-frame clones and leaves out a portion. In the table there are some 150,000 clones, 87% of which are singletons. Input material: peripheral blood. These receptors came from a man aged 50 or older who had recovered from COVID-19.

The CDR3 here is CASSIGGTGGTDTQYF. DNA of the CDR3: TGTGCCAGTAGTATAGGTGGGACAGGGGGGACAGATACGCAGTATTTT. This chain connects TRBV19 to TRBJ2-3; 11 nucleotides line up with TRBD1. The CDR3 totals 16 residues. Germline V gene data show CDR1 as LNHDA and CDR2 as SQIVND (reference sequence). The ends lost 1 base at V and 3 bases at J; junction bases unmatched: 3.

This chain connects TRBV6-5 to TRBJ2-7; D possibly corresponds to TRBD2 (5 bases). V was cut by 0 bases and J by 3 bases, with 6 bases left in between. Germline-derived CDR1 and CDR2 are MNHEY and SVGAGI. The CDR3 has 13 residues. CDR3 sequence reads: CASSYSRGYEQYF. In nucleotides, the CDR3 is TGTGCCAGCAGTTACTCCCGGGGCTACGAGCAGTACTTC.

The rearrangement links TRBV7-6 to TRBJ2-1; 15 bases are shared with TRBD2. The germline V gene encodes CDR1 SGHVS and CDR2 FNYEAQ. This CDR3 comprises 16 residues. V lost 11 bases, J lost 3 bases, and 8 bases stayed unmatched. CDR3 in amino acids: CASAGTSGGFYNEQFF. The CDR3 nucleotides are TGTGCCTCCGCCGGGACTAGCGGGGGGTTCTACAATGAGCAGTTCTTC.

The genes are TRBV2 and TRBJ1-5, with 11 positions matching TRBD1. Germline loops: CDR1 SNHLY, CDR2 FYNNEI. V lost 2 bases and J lost 4; bases outside the gene matches: 10. The CDR3 sequence is 18 residues long. CDR3 nucleotide sequence: TGTGCCAGCAGTGAAACCAACTACGGGACAGGGGGTAATCAGCCCCAGCATTTT. This encodes CASSETNYGTGGNQPQHF. Looking up the rest from reference TRBV2 and TRBJ1-5 gives the full variable domain: EPEVTQTPSHQVTQMGQEVILRCVPISNHLYFYWYRQILGQKVEFLVSFYNNEISEKSEIFDDQFSVERPDGSNFTLKIRSTKLEDSAMYFCASSETNYGTGGNQPQHFGDGTRLSIL.

The rearrangement links TRBV29-1 to TRBJ2-1; 12 bases agree with TRBD2. The trim removed 4 bases at V and 9 bases at J, leaving 7 bases unmatched. The CDR3 is 14 amino acids. Germline-derived CDR1 and CDR2 are SQVTM and ANQGSEA. The DNA for the CDR3 is TGCAGCGTTGGTTCTAGCGGGGGGGCCGGTGAGCAGTTCTTC. Translated, it gives CSVGSSGGAGEQFF.

The rearrangement links TRBV6-5 to TRBJ1-3; a weak D match, TRBD1 (5 bases). The CDR3 extends over 15 amino acids. Trimming cost V 0 bases and J 2 bases, with 8 bases left between them. The germline V gene has CDR1 MNHEY and CDR2 SVGAGI. This CDR3 is CASSYSPGAGNTIYF. The CDR3 nucleotides read TGTGCCAGCAGTTACTCCCCGGGGGCTGGAAACACCATATATTTT.

V is TRBV13 and J is TRBJ1-4; D ambiguous. This CDR3 comprises 15 residues. Germline V lookup: CDR1 PRHDT, CDR2 FYEKMQ (reference sequence). The V end was cut by 0 bases, the J end by 8 bases, with 13 bases between. CDR3 loop: CASSLGGRLEEKLFF. CDR3 coding DNA: TGTGCCAGCAGCTTAGGGGGTCGGCTGGAGGAAAAACTGTTTTTT.

This chain joins TRBV4-1 and TRBJ2-1; D is perhaps TRBD1 (6 bases). This CDR3 contains 15 residues. From germline, CDR1 is MGHRA and CDR2 YSYEKL. V was trimmed by 1 base and J by 4 bases, leaving 11 bases between them. CDR3 nucleotides: TGCGCCAGCAGCCAAGTGGGGGCCGGATACAATGAGCAGTTCTTC. Encoded protein: CASSQVGAGYNEQFF.

The table lists this clone with a few counts. V usage is TRBV6-2 or TRBV6-3 and J usage is TRBJ2-7; D is possibly TRBD2 (6 bases). V was shortened by 5 bases and J by 7 bases, with 18 bases between the two germline ends. The CDR3 covers 14 residues. Germline loops: CDR1 MNHEY, CDR2 SVGEGT. CDR3 sequence: CASSLRDAIREQYF. The DNA of the CDR3 is TGTGCCAGCAGTCTGCGGGACGCAATTCGAGAGCAGTACTTC.

This rearrangement joins TRBV29-1 to TRBJ2-3; 7 nucleotides agree with TRBD1. The CDR3 has 14 amino acids. In germline, CDR1 is SQVTM, CDR2 ANQGSEA. Germline trimming cut 7 bases from V and 1 base from J; bases unmatched to any gene: 8. DNA of the CDR3: TGCAGCGGCGCTACAGGGGTAGGCACAGATACGCAGTATTTT. This codes for CSGATGVGTDTQYF.

The chain uses TRBV18 and TRBJ2-5, with 13 bases identical to TRBD2. Germline loops: CDR1 KGHSH, CDR2 LQKENI. The J segment lost 3 bases and the V segment lost 0 bases, leaving 4 bases of the junction unmatched. This CDR3 is built from 17 residues. CDR3 sequence (DNA): TGTGCCAGCTCACCACCTGTCGGGACTAGCGGGGAAGAGACCCAGTACTTC. Translating gives CASSPPVGTSGEETQYF.

The chain employs TRBV11-3 and TRBJ2-5; no clear D gene. V was cut by 0 bases and J by 4 bases, with 6 bases left in between. CDR3 length equals 13 residues. Germline V CDR1 and CDR2: SGHNT, YENEEA. The CDR3 here is CASSLEGSETQYF. DNA for the CDR3: TGTGCCAGCAGCTTAGAGGGCTCAGAGACCCAGTACTTC.

The chain couples TRBV11-3 to TRBJ2-5, with 7 bases that match TRBD2. Trimming took 5 bases from V and 5 from J; bases not matched to a gene: 8. CDR1 is SGHNT, CDR2 YENEEA, per germline. The CDR3 runs to 14 residues. The DNA of the CDR3 is TGTGCCAGCAGCCGAGCGGGGCGTGGGGAGACCCAGTACTTC. The encoded protein is CASSRAGRGETQYF.

The V call is TRBV29-1, the J call TRBJ2-7; maybe TRBD2 (5 bases). CDR1 SQVTM and CDR2 ANQGSEA come from the germline V gene. The CDR3 is made up of 13 amino acids. CDR3 protein: CRRRAAARYEQYF. CDR3 nucleotide sequence: TGCAGAAGGCGGGCAGCCGCCCGCTACGAGCAGTACTTC.

This chain links TRBV14 with TRBJ1-4; D not certain. V was clipped by 4 bases and J by 5 bases, with 5 bases between them. This CDR3 is built from 12 residues. The germline gives CDR1 SGHDN, CDR2 FVKESK. The DNA for the CDR3 is TGTGCCAGCAGCCGAGGGAATGAAAAACTGTTTTTT. As protein: CASSRGNEKLFF.

The chain joins TRBV16 to TRBJ1-5; 8 bases match TRBD1. The CDR3 is made up of 16 amino acids. The ends lost 5 bases at V and 6 bases at J; junction bases unmatched: 12. Per germline, CDR1 KGHSY and CDR2 FQNENV. As DNA, the CDR3 is TGTGCCAGCAGCACCCACAGGGGAGGACAGGGTCAGCCCCAGCATTTT. The encoded protein is CASSTHRGGQGQPQHF.

This clone was observed a handful of times. This sequence joins TRBV11-3 and TRBJ2-7; TRBD1 might be the D (6 bases). CDR1 SGHNT and CDR2 YENEEA come from the germline V gene. The CDR3 is made up of 15 amino acids. With 3 bases removed from V and 5 bases from J, the gap between germline ends came to 17 bases. DNA for the CDR3: TGTGCCAGCAGCTTCGGTCAGGGGCTAGGCGACGAGCAGTACTTC. Translating gives CASSFGQGLGDEQYF.